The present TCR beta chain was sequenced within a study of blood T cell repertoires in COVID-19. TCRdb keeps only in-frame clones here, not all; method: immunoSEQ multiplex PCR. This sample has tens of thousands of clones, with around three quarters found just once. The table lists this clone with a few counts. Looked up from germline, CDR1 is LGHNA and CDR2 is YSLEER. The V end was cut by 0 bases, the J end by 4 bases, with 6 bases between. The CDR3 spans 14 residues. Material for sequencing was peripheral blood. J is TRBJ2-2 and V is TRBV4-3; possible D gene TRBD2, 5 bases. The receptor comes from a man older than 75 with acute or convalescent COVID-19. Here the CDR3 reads CASSQEGGTGELFF. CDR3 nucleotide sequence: TGCGCCAGCAGCCAAGAAGGAGGCACCGGGGAGCTGTTTTTT.